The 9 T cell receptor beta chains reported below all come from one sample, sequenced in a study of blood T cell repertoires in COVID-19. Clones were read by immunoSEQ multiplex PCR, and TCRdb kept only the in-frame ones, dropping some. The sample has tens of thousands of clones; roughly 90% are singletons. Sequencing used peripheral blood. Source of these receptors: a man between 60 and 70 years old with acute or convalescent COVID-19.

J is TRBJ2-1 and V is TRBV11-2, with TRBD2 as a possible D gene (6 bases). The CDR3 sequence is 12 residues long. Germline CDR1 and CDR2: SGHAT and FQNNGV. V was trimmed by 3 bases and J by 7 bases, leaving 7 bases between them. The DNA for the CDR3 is TGTGCCAGCAGCTTCGGGGGAAATGAGCAGTTCTTC. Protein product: CASSFGGNEQFF.

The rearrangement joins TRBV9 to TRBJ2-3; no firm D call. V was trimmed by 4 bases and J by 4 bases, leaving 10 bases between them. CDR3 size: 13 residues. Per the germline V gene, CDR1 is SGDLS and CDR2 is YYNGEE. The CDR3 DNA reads TGTGCCAGCAGCCCCCTAGTCGCAGATACGCAGTATTTT. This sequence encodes CASSPLVADTQYF.

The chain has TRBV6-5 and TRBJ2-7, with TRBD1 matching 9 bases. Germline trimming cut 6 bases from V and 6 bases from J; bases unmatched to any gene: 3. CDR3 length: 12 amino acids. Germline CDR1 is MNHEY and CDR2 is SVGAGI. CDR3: CASSRTGAEQYF. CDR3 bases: TGTGCCAGCAGCCGGACAGGGGCCGAGCAGTACTTC.

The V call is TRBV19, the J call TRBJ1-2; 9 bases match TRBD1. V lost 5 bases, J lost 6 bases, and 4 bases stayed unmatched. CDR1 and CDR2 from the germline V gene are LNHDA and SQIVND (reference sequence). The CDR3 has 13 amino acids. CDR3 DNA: TGTGCCAGTAGTGCCGGGACAGGGCATGGCTACACCTTC. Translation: CASSAGTGHGYTF.

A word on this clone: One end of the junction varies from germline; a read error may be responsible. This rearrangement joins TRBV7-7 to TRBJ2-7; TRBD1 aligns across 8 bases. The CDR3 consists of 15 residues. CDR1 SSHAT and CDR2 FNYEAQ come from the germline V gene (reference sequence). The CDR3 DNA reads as TGTGCTAGCAGCCTCGGGACAGGTGGAGGATACGAGCAGTACTTC. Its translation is CASSLGTGGGYEQYF.

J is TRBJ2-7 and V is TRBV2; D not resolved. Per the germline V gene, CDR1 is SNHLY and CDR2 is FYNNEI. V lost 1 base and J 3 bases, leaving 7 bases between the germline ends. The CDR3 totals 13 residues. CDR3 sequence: CASSEDRNYEQYF. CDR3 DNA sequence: TGTGCCAGCAGTGAAGACAGAAACTACGAGCAGTACTTC.

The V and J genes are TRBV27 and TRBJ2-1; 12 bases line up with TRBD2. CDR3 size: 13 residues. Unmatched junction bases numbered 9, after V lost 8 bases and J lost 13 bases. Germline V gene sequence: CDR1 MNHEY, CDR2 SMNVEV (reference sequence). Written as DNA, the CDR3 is TGTGCCAGCGGTCAACTAGCGGGAGGTTCTCAGTTCTTC. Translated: CASGQLAGGSQFF.

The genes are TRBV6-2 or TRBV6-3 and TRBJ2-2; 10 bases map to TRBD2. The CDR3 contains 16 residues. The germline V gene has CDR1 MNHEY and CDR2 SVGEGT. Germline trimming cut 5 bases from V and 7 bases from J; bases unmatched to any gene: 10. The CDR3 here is CASSTTEREGFGELFF. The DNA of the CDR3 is TGTGCCAGCAGTACAACGGAGCGGGAGGGATTCGGGGAGCTGTTTTTT.

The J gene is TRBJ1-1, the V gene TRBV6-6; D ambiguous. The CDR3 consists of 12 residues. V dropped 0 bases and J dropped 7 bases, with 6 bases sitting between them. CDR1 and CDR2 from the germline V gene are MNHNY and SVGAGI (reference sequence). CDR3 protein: CASSYSRDEAFF. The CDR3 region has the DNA TGTGCCAGCAGTTACTCTCGGGATGAAGCTTTCTTT.